This entry lists 12 T cell receptor beta chains sequenced from one sample in a study of OX40 agonist ivuxolimab in advanced cancers. This table comes from immunoSEQ multiplex PCR, and its TCRdb copy is limited to in-frame clones, with some not included. In the table there are 60,000 to 80,000 clones, approximately 90% of which are singletons. The source was CD4+ or CD8+ T cells sorted from blood, collected in a trial of the OX40 agonist ivuxolimab. These receptors all come from an adult with an advanced solid tumor such as melanoma, head and neck, liver or kidney cancer.

The V and J genes are TRBV5-4 and TRBJ1-3; D is possibly TRBD1 (5 bases). The ends were cut back, 0 bases at V and 2 bases at J, with 12 bases in the middle. From germline, CDR1 is SGHNT and CDR2 YYREEE (reference sequence). This CDR3 is 16 amino acids long. CDR3 sequence (DNA): TGTGCCAGCAGCTTGGCGGGACGGGGAGCTGGAAACACCATATATTTT. Translation gives CASSLAGRGAGNTIYF.

This chain links TRBV19 with TRBJ1-5; D gene uncertain. The CDR3 is 16 amino acids. CDR1 LNHDA and CDR2 SQIVND come from the germline V gene (reference sequence). The V gene lost 1 base and the J gene lost 0 bases, with 10 bases spanning the gap. CDR3 in DNA: TGTGCCAGTAGTATAGCAGGCGATTATAGCAATCAGCCCCAGCATTTT. Its protein is CASSIAGDYSNQPQHF.

The chain is built from TRBV15 and TRBJ2-7; 7 nucleotides align to TRBD2. This CDR3 spans 15 amino acids. Germline loops: CDR1 LNHNV, CDR2 YYDKDF (reference sequence). V gave up 0 bases and J gave up 5 bases; unmatched junction bases: 7. CDR3 coding DNA: TGTGCCACCAGCAGAGATGATGGCGCGGGGGACGAGCAGTACTTC. Protein product: CATSRDDGAGDEQYF.

V is TRBV27 and J is TRBJ2-1; 9 nucleotides match TRBD2. Germline V CDR1 and CDR2: MNHEY, SMNVEV (reference sequence). V was clipped by 8 bases and J by 7 bases; unmatched bases: 6. The CDR3 totals 13 residues. The CDR3: CASRASGVNEQFF. The CDR3 DNA is TGTGCCAGCCGTGCTAGCGGGGTGAATGAGCAGTTCTTC.

The chain is built from TRBV29-1 and TRBJ2-5; no firm D call. Germline V gene lookup returns CDR1 SQVTM and CDR2 ANQGSEA. V was pared by 2 bases and J by 3 bases, with 4 bases between. CDR3 size: 11 residues. CDR3 amino acids: CSVEPEETQYF. The CDR3 nucleotides read TGCAGCGTTGAACCAGAAGAGACCCAGTACTTC.

Only one count was recorded for this clone. This chain joins TRBV6-5 and TRBJ2-7, with unresolved D. The CDR3 sequence is 15 residues long. Germline V gives CDR1 MNHEY, CDR2 SVGAGI. Trimming pared 0 bases from V and 0 bases from J, leaving 9 bases between. For the CDR3, the DNA is TGTGCCAGCAGTTACTCGGGCGGAATCTCCTACGAGCAGTACTTC. This sequence encodes CASSYSGGISYEQYF.

This rearrangement joins TRBV6-6 to TRBJ1-1, with D unclear. The V end was cut by 4 bases, the J end by 1 base, with 16 bases between. The CDR3 is 16 residues long. CDR1 and CDR2 (germline): MNHNY, SVGAGI (reference sequence). The chain's CDR3 is CASSSSSGRWNTEAFF. Here the CDR3 DNA reads TGTGCCAGCAGTTCCTCCTCCGGACGGTGGAACACTGAAGCTTTCTTT.

This rearrangement joins TRBV11-3 to TRBJ2-7, with 11 positions matching TRBD2. V trimming: 2 bases; J trimming: 3 bases; junction bases outside the gene matches: 9. The CDR3 extends over 17 amino acids. Per the germline V gene, CDR1 is SGHNT and CDR2 is YENEEA. The chain's CDR3 is CASSLNFGLAGVYEQYF. The CDR3 nucleotides are TGTGCCAGCAGCTTAAATTTTGGACTAGCGGGTGTCTACGAGCAGTACTTC. The variable domain in full, completed from reference TRBV11-3 and TRBJ2-7, reads EAGVVQSPRYKIIEKKQPVAFWCNPISGHNTLYWYLQNLGQGPELLIRYENEEAVDDSQLPKDRFSAERLKGVDSTLKIQPAELGDSAVYLCASSLNFGLAGVYEQYFGPGTRLTVT.

This clone was counted once. The V and J genes are TRBV10-1 and TRBJ2-3; a weak D match, TRBD1 (6 bases). Trimming removed 8 bases from V and 2 bases from J, with 11 bases in between. The CDR3 is 13 amino acids. Germline CDR1 and CDR2: WNHNN and SYGVQD (reference sequence). The CDR3 protein is CASQGNLTDTQYF. The CDR3 DNA follows: TGCGCCAGCCAGGGGAACCTCACAGATACGCAGTATTTT.

The chain links TRBV21-1 to TRBJ2-4; the table's D call, TRBD2, has no DNA check behind it. TRBV21-1 is recorded as a pseudogene. The CDR3 is made up of 15 amino acids. CDR3 loop: CASSKNWGVQHIQYF. DNA of the CDR3: TGTGCCAGCAGCAAAAACTGGGGGGTTCAACACATTCAGTACTTC.

V and J are TRBV7-6 and TRBJ2-3, with D possibly TRBD1 on 5 matching bases. V was cut by 2 bases and J by 2 bases, with 11 bases left in between. This CDR3 comprises 15 residues. Per germline, CDR1 SGHVS and CDR2 FNYEAQ. The CDR3 sequence is CASSLRGSTTDTQYF. The CDR3 coding sequence is TGTGCCAGCAGCTTAAGGGGTTCAACCACAGATACGCAGTATTTT.

V is TRBV27 and J is TRBJ1-5; D remains ambiguous. The CDR3 sequence is 16 residues long. The V gene lost 2 bases and the J gene lost 4 bases, with 15 bases spanning the gap. The germline V gene encodes CDR1 MNHEY and CDR2 SMNVEV (reference sequence). The chain's CDR3 is CASSLIWSDKNQPQHF. The CDR3 nucleotides read TGTGCCAGCAGTTTAATCTGGTCAGACAAAAATCAGCCCCAGCATTTT.